These 25 T cell receptor beta chains originate from one sample sequenced in a study of blood T cell repertoires in COVID-19. Repertoires were generated with immunoSEQ multiplex PCR, while TCRdb's copy carries only in-frame clones and drops some. The repertoire consists of 230,000 or so clones, with around 91% occurring once and the leading ten covering 2% to 2.5%. Material: peripheral blood. These receptors were obtained from a woman aged 55-69 years with COVID-19, enrolled during active disease.

This clone has a handful of counts. The chain has TRBV19 and TRBJ1-1; D not certain. Germline lookup yields CDR1 LNHDA and CDR2 SQIVND (reference sequence). The germline V and J ends were trimmed by 5 bases and 7 bases, with 8 bases remaining between them. The length of the CDR3 is 11 residues. For the CDR3, the DNA is TGTGCCAGTAGTCTGCGACTTGAAGCTTTCTTT. It yields the protein CASSLRLEAFF.

CDR3 protein: CAISWTGSVSPLHF. CDR3 bases: TGTGCCATCAGCTGGACAGGGTCTGTTTCACCCCTCCACTTT. The rearrangement uses TRBV10-3 and TRBJ1-6; 8 nucleotides match TRBD1. The V gene's germline CDR1 is ENHRY and CDR2 SYGVKD. This CDR3 comprises 14 residues. Trimming took 6 bases from V and 9 from J; bases not matched to a gene: 7.

The rearrangement links TRBV4-2 to TRBJ1-3; 8 nucleotides agree with TRBD1. Germline V gene sequence: CDR1 LGHNA, CDR2 YNFKEQ. After removal of 0 bases from V and 0 bases from J, the junction contained 7 bases not matched to a gene. The CDR3 extends over 18 amino acids. Written as DNA, the CDR3 is TGTGCCAGCAGCCAAGATAGGACAGGGACCTCCTCTGGAAACACCATATATTTT. Translating it yields CASSQDRTGTSSGNTIYF.

The chain links TRBV19 to TRBJ2-3; 12 nucleotides agree with TRBD1. The J segment lost 2 bases and the V segment lost 3 bases, leaving 6 bases of the junction unmatched. CDR3 length: 17 residues. Germline V CDR1 and CDR2: LNHDA, SQIVND (reference sequence). Written as DNA, the CDR3 is TGTGCCAGTAGTATTTCGGGGACAGGGGGCATCACAGATACGCAGTATTTT. This sequence encodes CASSISGTGGITDTQYF.

The DNA for the CDR3 is TGTGCCAGCAGTGCGAGCGGGCGTAGCACAGATACGCAGTATTTT. Translated, it gives CASSASGRSTDTQYF. The rearrangement links TRBV27 to TRBJ2-3; TRBD2 is a possible D gene (6 bases). The CDR3 totals 15 residues. The germline CDR1 and CDR2 sequences are MNHEY and SMNVEV (reference sequence). With 5 bases removed from V and 0 bases from J, the gap between germline ends came to 12 bases.

The gene calls are TRBV3-1 (or the pseudogene TRBV3-2) and TRBJ2-7; 9 positions agree with TRBD2. Per the germline V gene, CDR1 is LGHDT and CDR2 is YNNKEL (reference sequence). Trimming removed 2 bases from V and 4 bases from J; junction bases left unmatched: 6. This CDR3 is built from 15 residues. CDR3 amino acids: CASSQYGGGAYEQYF. The CDR3 coding sequence is TGTGCCAGCAGCCAATATGGCGGGGGGGCTTACGAGCAGTACTTC.

This clone was seen only once. V and J are TRBV30 and TRBJ1-1, with D perhaps TRBD1 (5 bases). The ends were cut back, 2 bases at V and 5 bases at J, with 18 bases in the middle. Germline loops: CDR1 GTSNPN, CDR2 SVGIG (reference sequence). The CDR3 sequence is 15 residues long. Here the CDR3 DNA reads TGTGCCTGGAGTCTCACAAGGGGTGGTTGGACTGAAGCTTTCTTT. This gives the protein CAWSLTRGGWTEAFF.

V gene TRBV19 combines with J gene TRBJ2-3; D might be TRBD2 (7 bases). The length of the CDR3 is 13 residues. Trimming took 7 bases from V and 5 from J, leaving 13 bases between them. CDR1 LNHDA and CDR2 SQIVND come from the germline V gene (reference sequence). CDR3 DNA sequence: TGTGCCAGTACGCGGGGGCACCAAGATACGCAGTATTTT. Its translation is CASTRGHQDTQYF. Complete variable domain (other parts from reference TRBV19 and TRBJ2-3): DGGITQSPKYLFRKEGQNVTLSCEQNLNHDAMYWYRQDPGQGLRLIYYSQIVNDFQKGDIAEGYSVSREKKESFPLTVTSAQKNPTAFYLCASTRGHQDTQYFGPGTRLTVL.

The gene calls are TRBV25-1 and TRBJ1-2, with a possible D match to TRBD1 (6 bases). CDR1 and CDR2 (germline): MGHDK, SYGVNS. The CDR3 runs 13 residues. The V gene lost 8 bases and the J gene lost 4 bases, with 14 bases spanning the gap. CDR3 DNA sequence: TGTGCCAGCGGGGGGGGCTCCCTCTATGGCTACACCTTC. Its protein product is CASGGGSLYGYTF.

The chain is built from TRBV5-1 and TRBJ1-1; a possible D gene is TRBD1 (6 bases). The germline CDR1 and CDR2 sequences are SGHRS and YFSETQ. The CDR3 is 15 residues long. The V gene lost 1 base and the J gene lost 1 base, with 11 bases spanning the gap. CDR3 DNA: TGCGCCAGCAGCTTGTTACAGGGTAGGAACACTGAAGCTTTCTTT. It encodes CASSLLQGRNTEAFF.

The J gene is TRBJ2-7, the V gene TRBV3-1 (or the pseudogene TRBV3-2); tentative D call: TRBD1 (5 bases). This CDR3 is 15 amino acids long. V was clipped by 2 bases and J by 2 bases, with 13 bases between them. Germline CDR1 is LGHDT and CDR2 is YNNKEL (reference sequence). DNA for the CDR3: TGTGCCAGCAGCCAAACGGACACCCAACCCTACGAGCAGTACTTC. This gives the protein CASSQTDTQPYEQYF.

This sequence joins TRBV5-5 and TRBJ2-1; D not certain. V lost 0 bases and J lost 0, with 4 bases in between. Germline V CDR1 and CDR2: SGHKS, YYEKEE (reference sequence). The CDR3 sequence is 14 residues long. The CDR3 spells CASSLGSSYNEQFF. The CDR3 nucleotides read TGTGCCAGCAGCTTGGGCAGCTCCTACAATGAGCAGTTCTTC.

The rearrangement uses TRBV7-9 and TRBJ1-1; 7 bases are shared with TRBD1. The CDR3 spans 12 residues. Trimming cost V 6 bases and J 7 bases; bases outside gene matches: 5. Germline lookup yields CDR1 SEHNR and CDR2 FQNEAQ (reference sequence). The CDR3 reads CASSSNRGEAFF. In DNA form, the CDR3 reads TGTGCCAGCAGTTCAAACAGGGGTGAAGCTTTCTTT.

The chain couples TRBV7-6 to TRBJ2-7; 7 nucleotides agree with TRBD1. Trimming cost V 2 bases and J 0 bases; bases outside gene matches: 4. The CDR3 consists of 15 residues. From germline, CDR1 is SGHVS and CDR2 FNYEAQ. The CDR3 nucleotides read TGTGCCAGCAGCTTACTTCAGGGGGTCTCCTACGAGCAGTACTTC. Its translation: CASSLLQGVSYEQYF.

V gene TRBV7-3 combines with J gene TRBJ2-1; no reliable D call. Germline CDR1 reads SGHTA; CDR2 reads FQGTGA. This CDR3 is built from 11 residues. Deletions cut 3 bases from V and 5 bases from J, with 2 bases between. The CDR3, as DNA: TGTGCCAGCAGCTTTAACAATGAGCAGTTCTTC. Encoded protein: CASSFNNEQFF.

In its sample, this clone was seen once. Here the CDR3 DNA reads TGTGCCAGCAGCTTGCTTTTTGAAGAGACCCAGTACTTC. Encoded protein: CASSLLFEETQYF. The rearrangement uses TRBV5-6 and TRBJ2-5; D remains unclear. V gave up 1 base and J gave up 3 bases, with 7 bases separating them. Germline assignment: CDR1 SGHDT and CDR2 YYEEEE. The CDR3 length is 13 residues.

V is TRBV7-2 and J is TRBJ1-6, with D maybe TRBD1 (6 bases). V lost 2 bases and J 10 bases, leaving 18 bases between the germline ends. Germline assignment: CDR1 SGHTA and CDR2 FQGNSA. The CDR3 sequence is 16 residues long. CDR3: CASSLFGPGVRSPLHF. CDR3 nucleotides: TGTGCCAGCAGCTTATTTGGGCCAGGGGTCAGATCACCCCTCCACTTT.

V is TRBV19 and J is TRBJ1-6, with D uncertain. The CDR3 contains 13 residues. Per germline, CDR1 LNHDA and CDR2 SQIVND (reference sequence). V was cut by 8 bases and J by 1 base, with 6 bases left in between. The CDR3 loop reads CASRESYNSPLHF. DNA of the CDR3: TGTGCCAGTCGGGAGTCCTATAATTCACCCCTCCACTTT.

This chain uses TRBV6-2 or TRBV6-3 with TRBJ2-1; 7 positions agree with TRBD2. The germline gives CDR1 MNHEY, CDR2 SVGEGT. This CDR3 comprises 13 residues. V lost 4 bases to trimming and J lost 7 bases; unmatched junction nucleotides: 4. The CDR3 is CASSWGGRNEQFF. The DNA of the CDR3 is TGTGCCAGCAGTTGGGGGGGGAGGAATGAGCAGTTCTTC.

The chain uses TRBV15 and TRBJ1-2; D may be TRBD1 (6 bases). This CDR3 spans 16 amino acids. Germline V lookup: CDR1 LNHNV, CDR2 YYDKDF (reference sequence). V lost 1 base and J lost 4, with 16 bases in between. The CDR3 nucleotides read TGTGCCACCAGCAGAGGACAGGTTCGCAAGTCCTATGGCTACACCTTC. This gives the protein CATSRGQVRKSYGYTF.

The J gene is TRBJ1-5, the V gene TRBV10-3; possible D gene TRBD1, 6 bases. Trimming shortened V by 10 bases and J by 7 bases, and 26 bases separated the two germline ends. Germline CDR1 ENHRY, CDR2 SYGVKD. CDR3 length: 16 residues. CDR3 nucleotides: TGTGCCACCTCCAACCGACAGGTCCTGGGGGGGCAGCCCCAGCATTTT. The encoded protein is CATSNRQVLGGQPQHF.

The rearrangement joins TRBV19 to TRBJ1-1; weak D call: TRBD1 (5 bases). CDR1 LNHDA and CDR2 SQIVND come from the germline V gene (reference sequence). There are 15 residues in the CDR3. Trimming cost V 9 bases and J 0 bases, with 17 bases left between them. The CDR3 DNA reads as TGTGCCAGCCAAGGGGCCGGCCTCATGAACACTGAAGCTTTCTTT. It yields the protein CASQGAGLMNTEAFF. Supplemented by reference TRBV19 and TRBJ1-1, the full variable domain reads DGGITQSPKYLFRKEGQNVTLSCEQNLNHDAMYWYRQDPGQGLRLIYYSQIVNDFQKGDIAEGYSVSREKKESFPLTVTSAQKNPTAFYLCASQGAGLMNTEAFFGQGTRLTVV.

The chain is built from TRBV19 and TRBJ1-6; D is undetermined. The CDR3 totals 13 residues. The V end lost 6 bases, the J end lost 9 bases, and 12 bases lay between the germline ends. Germline V gene data show CDR1 as LNHDA and CDR2 as SQIVND (reference sequence). Written as DNA, the CDR3 is TGTGCCAGTAGGGGCAGGCAGACTTCACCCCTCCACTTT. Translation gives CASRGRQTSPLHF.

The V gene is TRBV7-9, the J gene TRBJ2-3; 9 bases fit TRBD2. In germline, CDR1 is SEHNR, CDR2 FQNEAQ (reference sequence). J was trimmed by 3 bases and V by 7 bases; bases with no gene match: 8. This CDR3 is 15 amino acids long. The DNA of the CDR3 is TGTGCCAGCATAAGGAGCGGGGGGCGGACAGATACGCAGTATTTT. It specifies CASIRSGGRTDTQYF.

The V call is TRBV4-2, the J call TRBJ1-2, with D unclear. With 1 base removed from V and 2 bases from J, the gap between germline ends came to 8 bases. Germline V gene data show CDR1 as LGHNA and CDR2 as YNFKEQ. This CDR3 has 14 amino acids. In DNA form, the CDR3 reads TGTGCCAGCAGCCAAGTCGACGGGAACTATGGCTACACCTTC. Protein: CASSQVDGNYGYTF.